The rows below give T cell receptor beta chains drawn from one sample of a study of T-cell memory formation after mild COVID-19. TCRdb passed the 5' RACE reads through MiXCR, listing each CDR3 protein once. Altogether fewer than 600,000 distinct CDR3 sequences are present, roughly a fifth being singletons, with the ten largest covering about 8.2%. Material for sequencing was PBMCs or a T cell subset sorted from them (not recorded which). The receptors derive from an adult woman who had mild COVID-19 (a few samples of this study predate the infection). Cell type and time point are not known. Each CDR3 is given with its conserved first and last residue. Fields, in order: D gene, CDR3 length, clone size, V gene, J gene, CDR3 protein, CDR3 DNA. D genes are given only for firm matches. Rows may omit the clone size; those that give it use once, few, many or a size class.

d_call: .
cdr3_length: 14
clone_size: .
v_call: TRBV11-3
j_call: TRBJ1-2
cdr3_aa: CASSFTGRGYGYTF
cdr3_nt: TGTGCCAGCAGCTTCACAGGGCGAGGCTATGGCTACACCTTC

d_call: .
cdr3_length: 17
clone_size: few
v_call: TRBV21-1
j_call: TRBJ1-5
cdr3_aa: CASSGARGLQSNQPQHF
cdr3_nt: TGTGCCAGCAGCGGGGCCAGGGGACTTCAAAGCAATCAGCCCCAGCATTTT

d_call: .
cdr3_length: 14
clone_size: .
v_call: TRBV29-1
j_call: TRBJ1-1
cdr3_aa: CSVERGRVATEAFF
cdr3_nt: TGCAGCGTTGAAAGAGGCAGGGTGGCCACTGAAGCTTTCTTT

d_call: TRBD1
cdr3_length: 15
clone_size: .
v_call: TRBV29-1
j_call: TRBJ2-7
cdr3_aa: CSVEYRDRGYYEQYF
cdr3_nt: TGCAGCGTTGAATACCGGGACAGAGGTTACTACGAGCAGTACTTC

d_call: TRBD2
cdr3_length: 15
clone_size: few
v_call: TRBV20-1
j_call: TRBJ2-1
cdr3_aa: CSAIGTSESYNEQFF
cdr3_nt: TGCAGTGCTATTGGGACTAGCGAGTCCTACAATGAGCAGTTCTTC

d_call: .
cdr3_length: 16
clone_size: many
v_call: TRBV7-2
j_call: TRBJ2-3
cdr3_aa: CASSLAIGLRTDTQYF
cdr3_nt: TGTGCCAGCAGCTTAGCTATAGGGTTGCGGACAGATACGCAGTATTTT

d_call: TRBD1
cdr3_length: 15
clone_size: .
v_call: TRBV6-5
j_call: TRBJ2-2
cdr3_aa: CASRRDSGNTGELFF
cdr3_nt: TGTGCCAGCAGACGGGACAGCGGAAACACCGGGGAGCTGTTTTTT

d_call: .
cdr3_length: 12
clone_size: few
v_call: TRBV12-3/TRBV12-4
j_call: TRBJ1-6
cdr3_aa: CASSSGAGAFHF
cdr3_nt: TGTGCCAGCAGTTCCGGTGCAGGGGCCTTCCACTTT

d_call: .
cdr3_length: 14
clone_size: .
v_call: TRBV21-1
j_call: TRBJ2-1
cdr3_aa: CASSNAGHYNEQFF
cdr3_nt: TGTGCCAGCAGCAACGCCGGGCACTACAATGAGCAGTTCTTC

d_call: .
cdr3_length: 12
clone_size: few
v_call: TRBV27
j_call: TRBJ1-2
cdr3_aa: CASSPQGHGYTF
cdr3_nt: TGTGCCAGCAGTCCACAGGGTCATGGCTACACCTTC

d_call: .
cdr3_length: 15
clone_size: few
v_call: TRBV30
j_call: TRBJ2-3
cdr3_aa: CAWSVVGRKGDTQYF
cdr3_nt: TGTGCCTGGAGTGTAGTAGGACGCAAAGGAGATACGCAGTATTTT

d_call: TRBD1
cdr3_length: 15
clone_size: few
v_call: TRBV18
j_call: TRBJ1-2
cdr3_aa: CASSPSLTGAHGYTF
cdr3_nt: TGTGCCAGCTCACCCTCCTTGACAGGGGCCCATGGCTACACCTTC

d_call: .
cdr3_length: 12
clone_size: .
v_call: TRBV7-6
j_call: TRBJ2-1
cdr3_aa: CASSSQQGRQFF
cdr3_nt: TGTGCCAGCAGCTCACAACAGGGACGGCAGTTCTTC

d_call: TRBD2
cdr3_length: 15
clone_size: many
v_call: TRBV12-3/TRBV12-4
j_call: TRBJ2-7
cdr3_aa: CASSPTSGGSSEQYF
cdr3_nt: TGTGCCAGCAGTCCCACTAGCGGTGGGTCTTCGGAGCAGTACTTC

d_call: .
cdr3_length: 11
clone_size: .
v_call: TRBV5-6
j_call: TRBJ2-1
cdr3_aa: CASSISLEQFF
cdr3_nt: TGTGCCAGCAGCATAAGTCTTGAGCAGTTCTTC

d_call: .
cdr3_length: 15
clone_size: .
v_call: TRBV18
j_call: TRBJ2-2
cdr3_aa: CASSPRKGDTGELFF
cdr3_nt: TGTGCCAGCTCACCACGGAAGGGAGACACCGGGGAGCTGTTTTTT

d_call: .
cdr3_length: 12
clone_size: .
v_call: TRBV29-1
j_call: TRBJ2-3
cdr3_aa: CSGGRGPDTQYF
cdr3_nt: TGCAGCGGGGGGAGGGGGCCAGATACGCAGTATTTT

d_call: TRBD2
cdr3_length: 14
clone_size: .
v_call: TRBV7-9
j_call: TRBJ2-7
cdr3_aa: CAGVAGALRTEQYF
cdr3_nt: TGTGCCGGTGTAGCGGGGGCCCTTAGGACCGAGCAGTACTTC

d_call: .
cdr3_length: 15
clone_size: many
v_call: TRBV7-9
j_call: TRBJ2-3
cdr3_aa: CASSLEGGSADTQYF
cdr3_nt: TGTGCCAGCAGCTTAGAGGGAGGTTCTGCAGATACGCAGTATTTT

d_call: .
cdr3_length: 12
clone_size: .
v_call: TRBV6-2/TRBV6-3
j_call: TRBJ1-2
cdr3_aa: CASQGINYGYTF
cdr3_nt: TGTGCCAGCCAAGGGATTAACTATGGCTACACCTTC

d_call: .
cdr3_length: 14
clone_size: few
v_call: TRBV7-9
j_call: TRBJ2-5
cdr3_aa: CASSLAAVRETQYF
cdr3_nt: TGTGCCAGCAGCTTAGCAGCCGTGAGGGAGACCCAGTACTTC

d_call: TRBD1
cdr3_length: 16
clone_size: .
v_call: TRBV18
j_call: TRBJ1-1
cdr3_aa: CASSPDRVGGSNEAFF
cdr3_nt: TGTGCCAGCTCACCTGACAGGGTTGGGGGTAGCAATGAAGCTTTCTTT

d_call: TRBD2
cdr3_length: 14
clone_size: .
v_call: TRBV7-2
j_call: TRBJ2-1
cdr3_aa: CASSLAPSGNEQFF
cdr3_nt: TGTGCCAGCAGCTTAGCGCCTAGCGGTAATGAGCAGTTCTTC

d_call: .
cdr3_length: 14
clone_size: few
v_call: TRBV19
j_call: TRBJ2-7
cdr3_aa: CASSDGEAGYEQYF
cdr3_nt: TGTGCCAGTAGTGACGGGGAGGCTGGCTACGAGCAGTACTTC

d_call: TRBD1
cdr3_length: 15
clone_size: .
v_call: TRBV6-5
j_call: TRBJ2-3
cdr3_aa: CASSRDRRYTDTQYF
cdr3_nt: TGTGCCAGCAGTCGGGACAGACGCTACACAGATACGCAGTATTTT

d_call: .
cdr3_length: 16
clone_size: .
v_call: TRBV10-3
j_call: TRBJ1-6
cdr3_aa: CAISDPQGSYNSPLHF
cdr3_nt: TGTGCCATCAGTGACCCTCAGGGGTCCTATAATTCACCCCTCCACTTT

d_call: .
cdr3_length: 14
clone_size: .
v_call: TRBV12-3/TRBV12-4
j_call: TRBJ1-1
cdr3_aa: CASSFWGVNTEAFF
cdr3_nt: TGTGCCAGCAGTTTCTGGGGAGTGAACACTGAAGCTTTCTTT

d_call: .
cdr3_length: 15
clone_size: few
v_call: TRBV6-1
j_call: TRBJ1-5
cdr3_aa: CASRGLGISNQPQHF
cdr3_nt: TGTGCCAGCAGAGGCCTCGGGATTAGCAATCAGCCCCAGCATTTT

d_call: TRBD1
cdr3_length: 15
clone_size: few
v_call: TRBV12-3/TRBV12-4
j_call: TRBJ1-5
cdr3_aa: CASSVTGGADQPQHF
cdr3_nt: TGTGCCAGCAGCGTCACAGGGGGCGCGGATCAGCCCCAGCATTTT

d_call: .
cdr3_length: 15
clone_size: .
v_call: TRBV5-1
j_call: TRBJ2-7
cdr3_aa: CASSLEGQRTYEQYF
cdr3_nt: TGCGCCAGCAGCTTGGAGGGCCAGCGAACCTACGAGCAGTACTTC

d_call: .
cdr3_length: 12
clone_size: few
v_call: TRBV12-3/TRBV12-4
j_call: TRBJ1-2
cdr3_aa: CASSSHRYGYTF
cdr3_nt: TGTGCCAGCAGCAGCCACCGGTATGGCTACACCTTC

d_call: .
cdr3_length: 15
clone_size: few
v_call: TRBV24-1
j_call: TRBJ1-5
cdr3_aa: CATSPPGTSNQPQHF
cdr3_nt: TGTGCCACCAGTCCTCCAGGGACCTCAAATCAGCCCCAGCATTTT

d_call: TRBD2
cdr3_length: 17
clone_size: .
v_call: TRBV11-3
j_call: TRBJ2-1
cdr3_aa: CASSLGLAAESYNEQFF
cdr3_nt: TGTGCCAGCAGCTTGGGACTAGCGGCAGAATCCTACAATGAGCAGTTCTTC

d_call: TRBD1
cdr3_length: 16
clone_size: .
v_call: TRBV4-3
j_call: TRBJ2-3
cdr3_aa: CASSHDHRGTEDTQYF
cdr3_nt: TGCGCCAGCAGCCACGATCACAGGGGAACGGAAGATACGCAGTATTTT

d_call: .
cdr3_length: 14
clone_size: .
v_call: TRBV12-3/TRBV12-4
j_call: TRBJ2-3
cdr3_aa: CASSFSSGGGTQYF
cdr3_nt: TGTGCCAGCAGTTTTTCTAGCGGAGGGGGTACGCAGTATTTT

d_call: TRBD1
cdr3_length: 18
clone_size: few
v_call: TRBV11-3
j_call: TRBJ2-1
cdr3_aa: CASSARTGFHLGFNEQFF
cdr3_nt: TGTGCCAGCAGCGCCCGGACAGGATTCCATCTTGGATTCAATGAGCAGTTCTTC

d_call: .
cdr3_length: 14
clone_size: many
v_call: TRBV29-1
j_call: TRBJ2-3
cdr3_aa: CSAARSVSTDTQYF
cdr3_nt: TGCAGCGCCGCCCGGAGCGTTAGCACAGATACGCAGTATTTT

d_call: .
cdr3_length: 13
clone_size: .
v_call: TRBV27
j_call: TRBJ2-5
cdr3_aa: CASSYGSAETQYF
cdr3_nt: TGTGCCAGCAGTTATGGGAGTGCTGAGACCCAGTACTTC

d_call: .
cdr3_length: 15
clone_size: few
v_call: TRBV5-1
j_call: TRBJ2-1
cdr3_aa: CASSFYPGDGDEQFF
cdr3_nt: TGCGCCAGCAGCTTTTACCCAGGGGATGGGGATGAGCAGTTCTTC

d_call: .
cdr3_length: 17
clone_size: few
v_call: TRBV21-1
j_call: TRBJ2-4
cdr3_aa: CASSKVLRSAAKNIQYF
cdr3_nt: TGTGCCAGCAGCAAGGTTCTTCGATCGGCAGCCAAAAACATTCAGTACTTC

d_call: TRBD2
cdr3_length: 15
clone_size: many
v_call: TRBV6-1
j_call: TRBJ2-3
cdr3_aa: CASSELAGGPDTQYF
cdr3_nt: TGTGCCAGCAGTGAATTAGCGGGAGGGCCAGATACGCAGTATTTT

d_call: TRBD2
cdr3_length: 16
clone_size: .
v_call: TRBV18
j_call: TRBJ2-3
cdr3_aa: CASSLLSGTSTDTQYF
cdr3_nt: TGTGCCAGCTCACTACTTAGCGGGACTAGCACAGATACGCAGTATTTT

d_call: .
cdr3_length: 14
clone_size: few
v_call: TRBV30
j_call: TRBJ2-3
cdr3_aa: CAWKRRLYTDTQYF
cdr3_nt: TGTGCCTGGAAAAGGAGGCTTTACACAGATACGCAGTATTTT

d_call: .
cdr3_length: 13
clone_size: .
v_call: TRBV18
j_call: TRBJ2-7
cdr3_aa: CASSPGVDYEQYF
cdr3_nt: TGTGCCAGCTCACCGGGAGTTGACTACGAGCAGTACTTC

d_call: TRBD2
cdr3_length: 14
clone_size: .
v_call: TRBV24-1
j_call: TRBJ2-7
cdr3_aa: CATSDRLAGHEQYF
cdr3_nt: TGTGCCACCAGTGATCGACTAGCGGGACACGAGCAGTACTTC

d_call: .
cdr3_length: 15
clone_size: .
v_call: TRBV5-1
j_call: TRBJ2-2
cdr3_aa: CASSLDGKNTGELFF
cdr3_nt: TGCGCCAGCAGCTTGGACGGAAAGAACACCGGGGAGCTGTTTTTT

d_call: .
cdr3_length: 15
clone_size: .
v_call: TRBV30
j_call: TRBJ1-1
cdr3_aa: CAWSVLNGRNTEAFF
cdr3_nt: TGTGCCTGGAGTGTACTTAACGGACGAAACACTGAAGCTTTCTTT

d_call: .
cdr3_length: 13
clone_size: few
v_call: TRBV3-1
j_call: TRBJ2-7
cdr3_aa: CASSQDLAHEQYF
cdr3_nt: TGTGCCAGCAGCCAAGATCTGGCCCACGAGCAGTACTTC

d_call: TRBD1
cdr3_length: 15
clone_size: .
v_call: TRBV10-3
j_call: TRBJ1-2
cdr3_aa: CAISEREGARYGYTF
cdr3_nt: TGTGCCATCAGTGAGAGGGAGGGGGCGCGCTATGGCTACACCTTC

d_call: .
cdr3_length: 15
clone_size: .
v_call: TRBV9
j_call: TRBJ2-3
cdr3_aa: CASSVSSAVPDTQYF
cdr3_nt: TGTGCCAGCAGCGTAAGTTCAGCGGTCCCAGATACGCAGTATTTT

d_call: TRBD1
cdr3_length: 13
clone_size: many
v_call: TRBV12-3/TRBV12-4
j_call: TRBJ1-2
cdr3_aa: CASSLTGGLGYTF
cdr3_nt: TGTGCCAGCAGTTTAACAGGGGGCTTGGGCTACACCTTC

d_call: .
cdr3_length: 11
clone_size: .
v_call: TRBV28
j_call: TRBJ1-5
cdr3_aa: CASSSPWPQHF
cdr3_nt: TGTGCCAGCAGTTCCCCCTGGCCCCAGCATTTT

d_call: .
cdr3_length: 15
clone_size: few
v_call: TRBV29-1
j_call: TRBJ2-2
cdr3_aa: CSVGLSREDTGELFF
cdr3_nt: TGCAGCGTTGGGTTGAGTAGGGAAGACACCGGGGAGCTGTTTTTT

d_call: .
cdr3_length: 15
clone_size: few
v_call: TRBV5-1
j_call: TRBJ1-2
cdr3_aa: CASSLATVLNYGYTF
cdr3_nt: TGCGCCAGCAGCTTGGCTACAGTCCTTAACTATGGCTACACCTTC

d_call: .
cdr3_length: 12
clone_size: many
v_call: TRBV11-3
j_call: TRBJ2-7
cdr3_aa: CASSSGLREQYF
cdr3_nt: TGTGCCAGCAGCTCGGGGCTACGAGAGCAGTACTTC